This T cell receptor (beta chain) was retrieved from a study of blood T cell repertoires in COVID-19. Study overall: Researchers got acute and convalescent COVID-19 samples from the United States, Italy and Spain. T cells, B-cell-depleted T cells, or PBMCs supplied cDNA or gDNA.

The data were produced by immunoSEQ multiplex PCR, yet TCRdb's version contains in-frame clones alone and is incomplete. The sample carries 150,000 to 200,000 clones, roughly 80% recorded once. Only one count was recorded for this clone. V lost 2 bases and J lost 9; bases outside the gene matches: 9. Germline V CDR1 and CDR2: MNHEY, SVGEGT. This CDR3 is built from 15 residues. The sample comprised peripheral blood. The chain uses TRBV6-2 or TRBV6-3 and TRBJ2-7; 11 bases match TRBD1. This sequence originates from a man aged 50-60 years who had recovered from COVID-19. The CDR3 reads CASSYTPGTGGRQYF. CDR3 DNA: TGTGCCAGCAGTTACACACCCGGGACAGGGGGAAGGCAGTACTTC.